The T cell receptor (beta chain) under discussion was sequenced for a study of T cell repertoires in cytomegalovirus infection. Study background: Public TCR beta signatures marked donors with CMV infection and the matching HLA. The study's findings and limits: CMV-specific HLA-C-restricted TCR beta clonotypes dominated the ex vivo response.

V dropped 3 bases and J dropped 4 bases, with 12 bases sitting between them. The CDR3 has 14 amino acids. TCRdb reprocessed the reads with MiXCR, giving one entry per CDR3 protein. Of fewer than 400,000 distinct CDR3 sequences in the sample, roughly 20% were seen once. This clonotype showed up many times. Antigen unknown. The sequenced sample was PBMCs. The sequence was collected from a human donor in good health (CMV status not recorded). Some clones in this sample may be carry-over from other donors' samples. V is TRBV12-3 or TRBV12-4 and J is TRBJ1-1; no firm D call. This CDR3 reads CASSFDGSSTEAFF. CDR3 coding DNA: TGTGCCAGCAGTTTCGACGGGTCGAGCACTGAAGCTTTCTTT.